This is a list of T cell receptor beta chains from one sample in a study of OX40 agonist ivuxolimab in advanced cancers. The table came from immunoSEQ multiplex PCR; TCRdb's copy has only in-frame clones and leaves some out. The table records about 100,000 clones, over 75% of them present only once. The input for sequencing was CD4+ or CD8+ T cells sorted from blood, taken in a trial of the OX40 agonist ivuxolimab. The source is an adult with an advanced solid tumor such as melanoma, head and neck, liver or kidney cancer. Each CDR3 is given with its conserved first and last residue. A D gene is named only where the DNA matches it firmly. The size of a clone is reported for some rows only, either as once, few or many, or as a class for expanded clones.

size	J	D	V	DNA	CDR3
NA	TRBJ1-2	TRBD1	TRBV7-3	TGTGCCAGCAGCTTAGGACAGGGAATCGGCTACACCTTC	CASSLGQGIGYTF
NA	TRBJ1-1	NA	TRBV4-1	TGCGCCAGCAGCCAAGTCAGAAGTGTACGGTCTGAAGCTTTCTTT	CASSQVRSVRSEAFF
NA	TRBJ1-6	NA	TRBV15	TGTGCCACCAGCAGAGGAGGGTCAGATGCAGCCCTCCACTTT	CATSRGGSDAALHF
NA	TRBJ2-2	TRBD2	TRBV5-4	TGTGCCAGCAGCCCGGCTATAGCGGGGGACGCCGGGGAGCTGTTTTTT	CASSPAIAGDAGELFF
NA	TRBJ2-2	NA	TRBV18	TGTGCCAGCTCACCGGGCCCGAACACCGGGGAGCTGTTTTTT	CASSPGPNTGELFF
few	TRBJ1-5	TRBD1	TRBV2	TGTGCCAGCAGGGCCCATAGGGGGCCTGGGAATCAGCCCCAGCATTTT	CASRAHRGPGNQPQHF
NA	TRBJ2-1	TRBD1	TRBV7-7	TGTGCCAGCAGCCTGGGGACAGGGGCCCACAATGAGCAGTTCTTC	CASSLGTGAHNEQFF
NA	TRBJ1-3	NA	TRBV28	TGTGCCAGCAGTGAAACAGACTCTGGAAACACCATATATTTT	CASSETDSGNTIYF
NA	TRBJ1-2	NA	TRBV19	TGTGCCAGTACAATCCAGGCCGAGGCAGTTTCATATGGCTACACCTTC	CASTIQAEAVSYGYTF
NA	TRBJ1-2	NA	TRBV10-3	TGTGCCACCGGGGGGGGTCTGGGCTATGGCTACACCTTC	CATGGGLGYGYTF
NA	TRBJ2-1	TRBD1	TRBV10-2	TGCGCCAGCAGTCCGACAGGGGGGGTGTACAATGAGCAGTTCTTC	CASSPTGGVYNEQFF
NA	TRBJ2-2	NA	TRBV5-4	TGTGCCAGCAGCCGGACAGTACCGAACACCGGGGAGCTGTTTTTT	CASSRTVPNTGELFF
NA	TRBJ2-1	TRBD2	TRBV2	TGTGCCAGCAGCGGAGGACTAGCGGGGACTTATTGGCAGTTCTTC	CASSGGLAGTYWQFF
NA	TRBJ1-1	NA	TRBV10-3	TGTGCCACCATGGCCGGGACTAACACTGAAGCTTTCTTT	CATMAGTNTEAFF
NA	TRBJ2-1	NA	TRBV7-2	TGTGCCAGCAGCTTTCGGGGGGCTTTGAATGAGCAGTTCTTC	CASSFRGALNEQFF
NA	TRBJ1-4	NA	TRBV30	TGTGCCTGGAGTGTACCGGTACGCCCAACTAATGAAAAACTGTTTTTT	CAWSVPVRPTNEKLFF
NA	TRBJ1-2	TRBD1	TRBV7-8	TGTGCCAGCAGCTCGAGCGGGGCCAGGGGGCGAAGTGGCTACACCTTC	CASSSSGARGRSGYTF
NA	TRBJ1-3	NA	TRBV5-1	TGCGCCAGCAGCTTCGGTGTGGGAGAAAAGTCCGGAAACACCATATATTTT	CASSFGVGEKSGNTIYF
NA	TRBJ2-1	NA	TRBV30	TGTGCCTGGAGTTGGAATGAGCAGTTCTTC	CAWSWNEQFF
NA	TRBJ2-1	NA	TRBV19	TGTGCCAGTAGTAATATCTTGGCCAATGAGCAGTTCTTC	CASSNILANEQFF
NA	TRBJ1-2	TRBD1	TRBV10-3	TGTGCCATCAGCAAGGGACAGGGGGATAACTATGGCTACACCTTC	CAISKGQGDNYGYTF
NA	TRBJ2-5	NA	TRBV10-2	TGCGCCAGCCGATCTTCCCCTTTTGAGACCCAGTACTTC	CASRSSPFETQYF
NA	TRBJ2-5	NA	TRBV30	TGTGCCTGGAGTGTAATGCCAGGGAGTGGGGAGACCCAGTACTTC	CAWSVMPGSGETQYF
NA	TRBJ1-2	TRBD1	TRBV25-1	TGTGCCAGCACTCGACAGGGGGCGTTCGATGGCTACACCTTC	CASTRQGAFDGYTF
NA	TRBJ2-5	NA	TRBV5-1	TGCGCCAGCAGCTTCGGGCGGCAAGAGACCCAGTACTTC	CASSFGRQETQYF
NA	TRBJ2-2	NA	TRBV5-1	TGCGCCAGCAGCTTGAAGGGTGGCACCGGGGAGCTGTTTTTT	CASSLKGGTGELFF
NA	TRBJ1-4	NA	TRBV6-1	TGTGCCAGCAGTGAAGCATTGGGGGACGGTCGATTGGTAAAACTGTTTTTT	CASSEALGDGRLVKLFF
NA	TRBJ1-2	NA	TRBV7-9	TGTGCCAGCAGCTTCGTCCCCAGATACTATGGCTACACCTTC	CASSFVPRYYGYTF
NA	TRBJ1-1	NA	TRBV5-1	TGCGCCAGCAGCTTGGCCTGGGGAGGGTCTGAAGCTTTCTTT	CASSLAWGGSEAFF
NA	TRBJ2-7	NA	TRBV5-1	TGCGCCAGCAGCTTGGCCGCTCAGGGCTACGAGCAGTACTTC	CASSLAAQGYEQYF
NA	TRBJ2-1	NA	TRBV15	TGTGCCACCAGCGTTAGCTCGGGGGCCAGCTACAATGAGCAGTTCTTC	CATSVSSGASYNEQFF
few	TRBJ1-2	NA	TRBV27	TGTGCCAGCAGTTGGGGCAGGGCTGGCGGCTACACCTTC	CASSWGRAGGYTF
NA	TRBJ2-7	TRBD2	TRBV5-1	TGCGCCAGCAGCCGGACTAGCGGGAGTTACGAGCAGTACTTC	CASSRTSGSYEQYF
NA	TRBJ2-3	NA	TRBV5-1	TGCGCCAGCAGCCCGAGTCGGGATACGCAGTATTTT	CASSPSRDTQYF
NA	TRBJ2-7	NA	TRBV6-1	TGTGCCAGCAGTGGACCGTACTACGAGCAGTACTTC	CASSGPYYEQYF
NA	TRBJ2-3	TRBD2	TRBV4-2	TGTGCCAGCAGCCCTAGCGGGGGGGCGACAGATACGCAGTATTTT	CASSPSGGATDTQYF
NA	TRBJ1-1	TRBD1	TRBV7-9	TGTGCCAGCAGCCAAGACAGGGGCGGAACTGAAGCTTTCTTT	CASSQDRGGTEAFF